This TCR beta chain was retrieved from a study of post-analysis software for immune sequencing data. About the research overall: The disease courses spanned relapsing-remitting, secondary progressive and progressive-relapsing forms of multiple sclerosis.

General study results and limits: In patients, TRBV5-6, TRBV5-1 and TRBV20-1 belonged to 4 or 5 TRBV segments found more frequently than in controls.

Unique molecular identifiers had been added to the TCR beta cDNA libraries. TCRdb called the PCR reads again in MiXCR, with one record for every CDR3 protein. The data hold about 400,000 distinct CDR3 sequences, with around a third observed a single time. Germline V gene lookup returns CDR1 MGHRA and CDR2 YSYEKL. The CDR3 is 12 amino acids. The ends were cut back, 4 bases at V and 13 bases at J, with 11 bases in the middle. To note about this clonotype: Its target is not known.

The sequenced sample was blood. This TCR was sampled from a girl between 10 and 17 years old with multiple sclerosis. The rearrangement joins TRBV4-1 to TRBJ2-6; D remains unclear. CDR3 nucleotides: TGCGCCAGCAGCCCCCCATTGAGTGTCCTGACTTTC. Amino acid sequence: CASSPPLSVLTF.